Each of the 10 T cell receptor beta chains below was sequenced from the same sample in a study of shared clonotypes between healthy human individuals. Libraries were prepared by immunoSEQ multiplex PCR; TCRdb keeps only in-frame clonotypes and omits some of them. The table has 500,000 to 650,000 clones, around 78% seen once. Sequences were obtained from PBMCs. Source of these receptors: a woman in her forties in good health. Some clones in this sample may be carry-over from other donors' samples.

This clone was counted ten times or more. The chain joins TRBV11-2 to TRBJ2-3, with D possibly matching TRBD2 (5 bases). The CDR3 is 13 amino acids. V gave up 5 bases and J gave up 5 bases, with 11 bases separating them. Germline CDR1 and CDR2: SGHAT and FQNNGV. CDR3 region: CASSRDRQDTQYF. CDR3 coding DNA: TGTGCCAGCAGCCGGGATCGCCAAGATACGCAGTATTTT.

The chain recombines TRBV7-2 with TRBJ2-7; D may be TRBD2 (6 bases). Trimming removed 6 bases at V and 7 bases at J, with 25 bases between. The CDR3 covers 16 residues. CDR1 SGHTA and CDR2 FQGNSA come from the germline V gene. The CDR3 here is CASSPPGGGWDGEQYF. In DNA form, the CDR3 reads TGTGCCAGCAGTCCCCCCGGGGGTGGATGGGATGGGGAGCAGTACTTC.

This clone was picked up one time. This may come from a read error, since a much larger clone is one base off. V and J are TRBV10-3 and TRBJ1-1; D gene ambiguous. V lost 7 bases, J lost 5 bases, and 11 bases lay in between. There are 12 residues in the CDR3. Germline CDR1 reads ENHRY; CDR2 reads SYGVKD. As DNA, the CDR3 is TGTGCCATCATGGGAGTGAGAACTGAAGCTTTCTTT. Its translation: CAIMGVRTEAFF.

This chain links TRBV5-1 with TRBJ1-2; D is uncertain. Between the trimmed V and J ends, which lost 1 base and 3 bases, there was a span of 13 bases. The CDR3 length is 15 residues. CDR1 and CDR2 (germline): SGHRS, YFSETQ. The CDR3 DNA sequence: TGCGCCAGCAGCTTGAGCCCTGGACGTGACTATGGCTACACCTTC. Translation: CASSLSPGRDYGYTF.

The rearrangement uses TRBV28 and TRBJ1-5, with D tentatively TRBD1 (5 bases). CDR1 and CDR2 from the germline V gene are MDHEN and SYDVKM. The CDR3 covers 14 residues. Trimming removed 4 bases at V and 8 bases at J, with 15 bases between. The CDR3 loop is CASSWEQGYEPQHF. For the CDR3, the DNA is TGTGCCAGCAGTTGGGAGCAGGGTTATGAGCCCCAGCATTTT.

V is TRBV6-1 and J is TRBJ1-5; D remains unclear. This CDR3 has 14 residues. Trimming stripped 1 base from V and 5 bases from J, with 9 bases between. CDR1 and CDR2 (germline): MNHNS, SASEGT. CDR3 in DNA: TGTGCCAGCAGTGAAGGGCAGAACCATCAGCCCCAGCATTTT. Translating it yields CASSEGQNHQPQHF.

This clone is a singleton in its sample. The gene calls are TRBV6-1 and TRBJ1-3, with D maybe TRBD1 (6 bases). CDR3 size: 13 residues. The V gene lost 5 bases and the J gene lost 6 bases, with 11 bases spanning the gap. Germline CDR1 and CDR2: MNHNS and SASEGT. CDR3: CASSLTGLNTIYF. DNA for the CDR3: TGTGCCAGCAGTTTAACAGGGTTAAACACCATATATTTT.

V and J are TRBV28 and TRBJ2-5; 10 nucleotides match TRBD2. This CDR3 has 16 amino acids. J lost 3 bases, V lost 5 bases, and 9 bases had no gene match. CDR1 MDHEN and CDR2 SYDVKM come from the germline V gene. The CDR3 DNA sequence: TGTGCCAGCAGTCCACCCCTAGCGGGGGCAAAAGAGACCCAGTACTTC. As protein: CASSPPLAGAKETQYF.

The gene calls are TRBV6-1 and TRBJ2-3, with 8 bases matching TRBD2. Unmatched junction bases numbered 8, after V lost 5 bases and J lost 4 bases. CDR3 length: 15 residues. Germline values: CDR1 MNHNS, CDR2 SASEGT. The CDR3 DNA follows: TGTGCCAGCAGTCCAAGAACAGCGGGAGCAGATACGCAGTATTTT. As protein: CASSPRTAGADTQYF.

The chain links TRBV7-2 to TRBJ2-7, with TRBD1 identical over 8 bases. This CDR3 region has 12 residues. Germline loops: CDR1 SGHTA, CDR2 FQGNSA. The junction had 3 bases not matched to a gene; V was cut back by 8 bases and J by 3 bases. CDR3 amino acids: CASGQGFYEQYF. DNA of the CDR3: TGTGCCAGCGGACAGGGATTCTACGAGCAGTACTTC.